This TCR beta chain was profiled in a study of cytomegalovirus exposure and HLA in healthy donors. Broader study findings: A later examination showed that TCR association rates differed by HLA locus, with DRB1 most and HLA-C fewest.

Notes on this clone: Its antigen is still unknown.

The V and J ends lost 1 base and 2 bases respectively, with 10 bases between them. CDR1 and CDR2 from the germline V gene are SGHVS and FQNEAQ. The length of the CDR3 is 15 residues. The PCR made use of 60 Vbeta and 13 Jbeta primers. Produced via immunoSEQ multiplex PCR; TCRdb's table is partial and in-frame only. This table holds more than 95,000 clones, 75% to 80% found once. The receptor comes from a woman in her 40s in good health and CMV-seronegative. Sequencing input: PBMCs. The chain combines TRBV7-8 with TRBJ2-3, with D perhaps TRBD2 (5 bases). The CDR3 protein is CASSLERGYTDTQYF. The CDR3 DNA follows: TGTGCCAGCAGCTTAGAACGGGGATACACAGATACGCAGTATTTT.